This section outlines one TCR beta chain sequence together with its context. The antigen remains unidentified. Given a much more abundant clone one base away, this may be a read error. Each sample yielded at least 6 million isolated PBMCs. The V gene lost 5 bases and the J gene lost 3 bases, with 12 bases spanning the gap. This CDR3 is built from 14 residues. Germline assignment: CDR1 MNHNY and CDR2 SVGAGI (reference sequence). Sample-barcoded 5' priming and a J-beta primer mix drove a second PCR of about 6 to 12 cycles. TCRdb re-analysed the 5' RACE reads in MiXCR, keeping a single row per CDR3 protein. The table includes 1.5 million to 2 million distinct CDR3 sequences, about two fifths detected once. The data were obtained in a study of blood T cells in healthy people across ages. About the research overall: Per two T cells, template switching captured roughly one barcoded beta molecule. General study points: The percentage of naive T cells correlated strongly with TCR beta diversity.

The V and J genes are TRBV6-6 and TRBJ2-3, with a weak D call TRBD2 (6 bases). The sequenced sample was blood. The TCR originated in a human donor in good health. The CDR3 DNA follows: TGTGCCAGCAGTGGGGCGGGAATTACAGATACGCAGTATTTT. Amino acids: CASSGAGITDTQYF.